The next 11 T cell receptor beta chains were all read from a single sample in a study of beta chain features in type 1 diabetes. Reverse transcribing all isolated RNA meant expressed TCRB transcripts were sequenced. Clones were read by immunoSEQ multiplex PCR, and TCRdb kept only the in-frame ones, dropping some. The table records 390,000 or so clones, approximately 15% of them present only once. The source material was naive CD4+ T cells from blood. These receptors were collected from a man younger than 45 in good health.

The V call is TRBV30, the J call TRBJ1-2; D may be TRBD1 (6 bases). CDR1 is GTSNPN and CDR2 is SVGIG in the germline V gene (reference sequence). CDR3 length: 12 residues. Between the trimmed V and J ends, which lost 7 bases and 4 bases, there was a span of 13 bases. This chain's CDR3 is CASLTGAYGYTF. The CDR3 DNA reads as TGTGCCTCTCTGACAGGAGCCTATGGCTACACCTTC. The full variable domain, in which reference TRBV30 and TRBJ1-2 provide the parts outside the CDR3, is SQTIHQWPATLVQPVGSPLSLECTVEGTSNPNLYWYRQAAGRGLQLLFYSVGIGQISSEVPQNLSASRPQDRQFILSSKKLLLSDSGFYLCASLTGAYGYTFGSGTRLTVV.

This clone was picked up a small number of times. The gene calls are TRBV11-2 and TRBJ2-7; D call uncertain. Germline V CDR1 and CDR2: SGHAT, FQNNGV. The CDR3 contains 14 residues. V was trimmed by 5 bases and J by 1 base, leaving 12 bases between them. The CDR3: CASSPEVVSYEQYF. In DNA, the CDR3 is TGTGCCAGCAGCCCCGAGGTCGTATCCTACGAGCAGTACTTC.

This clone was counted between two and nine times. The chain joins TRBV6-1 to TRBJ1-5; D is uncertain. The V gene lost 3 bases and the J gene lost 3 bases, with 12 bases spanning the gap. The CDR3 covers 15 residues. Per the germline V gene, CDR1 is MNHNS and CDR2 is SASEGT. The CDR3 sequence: CASSDDGFNNQPQHF. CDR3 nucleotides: TGTGCCAGCAGTGATGATGGGTTCAACAATCAGCCCCAGCATTTT.

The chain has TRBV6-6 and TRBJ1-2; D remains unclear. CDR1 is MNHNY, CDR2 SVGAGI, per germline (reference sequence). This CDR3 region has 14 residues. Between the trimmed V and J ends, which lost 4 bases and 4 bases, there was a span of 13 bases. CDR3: CASSLGLGPYGYTF. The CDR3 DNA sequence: TGTGCCAGCAGTTTAGGTCTCGGACCCTATGGCTACACCTTC.

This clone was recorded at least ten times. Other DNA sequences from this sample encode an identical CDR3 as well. The CDR3 reads CASSSSTDTQYF. CDR3 nucleotides: TGTGCCAGCAGCTCTAGCACAGATACGCAGTATTTT. The J gene is TRBJ2-3, the V gene TRBV7-2; D is uncertain. CDR3 length: 12 amino acids. V lost 4 bases, J lost 0 bases, and 2 bases lay in between. Germline CDR1 SGHTA, CDR2 FQGNSA. The entire variable domain, with the rest obtained from reference TRBV7-2 and TRBJ2-3, is as follows: GAGVSQSPSNKVTEKGKDVELRCDPISGHTALYWYRQSLGQGLEFLIYFQGNSAPDKSGLPSDRFSAERTGGSVSTLTIQRTQQEDSAVYLCASSSSTDTQYFGPGTRLTVL.

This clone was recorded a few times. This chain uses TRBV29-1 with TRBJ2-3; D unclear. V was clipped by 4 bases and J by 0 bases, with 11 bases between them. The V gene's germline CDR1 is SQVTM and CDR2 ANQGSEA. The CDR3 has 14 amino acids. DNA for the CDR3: TGCAGCGTTGCGGCGAAGACTAGCACAGATACGCAGTATTTT. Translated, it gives CSVAAKTSTDTQYF.

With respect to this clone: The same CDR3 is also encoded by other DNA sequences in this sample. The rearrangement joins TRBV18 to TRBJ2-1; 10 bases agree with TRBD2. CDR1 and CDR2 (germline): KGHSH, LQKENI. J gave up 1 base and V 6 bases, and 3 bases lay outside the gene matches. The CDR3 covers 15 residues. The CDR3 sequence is CASSRTSGSYNEQFF. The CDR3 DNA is TGTGCCAGCTCCCGGACTAGCGGATCCTACAATGAGCAGTTCTTC.

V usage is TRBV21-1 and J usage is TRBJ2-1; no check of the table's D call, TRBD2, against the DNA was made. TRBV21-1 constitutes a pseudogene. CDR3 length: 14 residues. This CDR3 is CASRDRQTGDEQFF. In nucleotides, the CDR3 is TGTGCCAGCAGAGACCGTCAAACGGGTGATGAGCAGTTCTTC.

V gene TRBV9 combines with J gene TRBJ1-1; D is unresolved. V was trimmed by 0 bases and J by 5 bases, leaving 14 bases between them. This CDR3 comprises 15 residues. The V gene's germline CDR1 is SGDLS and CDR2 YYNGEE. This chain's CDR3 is CASSVGRSRGTEAFF. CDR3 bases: TGTGCCAGCAGCGTAGGCCGTTCTCGAGGTACTGAAGCTTTCTTT. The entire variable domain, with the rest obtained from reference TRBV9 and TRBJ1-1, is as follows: DSGVTQTPKHLITATGQRVTLRCSPRSGDLSVYWYQQSLDQGLQFLIQYYNGEERAKGNILERFSAQQFPDLHSELNLSSLELGDSALYFCASSVGRSRGTEAFFGQGTRLTVV.

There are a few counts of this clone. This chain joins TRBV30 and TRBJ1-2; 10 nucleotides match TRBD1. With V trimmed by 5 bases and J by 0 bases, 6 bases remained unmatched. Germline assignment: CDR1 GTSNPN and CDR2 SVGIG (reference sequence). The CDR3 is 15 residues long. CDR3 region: CAWGQGDRANYGYTF. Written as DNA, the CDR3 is TGTGCCTGGGGACAGGGGGATCGAGCTAACTATGGCTACACCTTC.

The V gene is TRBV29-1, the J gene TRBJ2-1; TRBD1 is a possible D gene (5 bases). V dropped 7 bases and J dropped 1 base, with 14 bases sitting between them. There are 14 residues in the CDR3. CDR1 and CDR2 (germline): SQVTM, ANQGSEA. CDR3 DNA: TGCAGCGCCGGCTCAGGGTTTTCCTACAATGAGCAGTTCTTC. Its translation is CSAGSGFSYNEQFF.